This entry is about one TCR beta chain. Germline assignment: CDR1 SGDLS and CDR2 YYNGEE. The length of the CDR3 is 14 residues. V lost 4 bases to trimming and J lost 9 bases, with 17 bases between them. The data stem from a study of T cell changes during pregnancy in multiple sclerosis. Assay used: immunoSEQ multiplex PCR; TCRdb lists only in-frame clones, some missing. The table has about 40,000 clones, roughly 88% seen once. This chain connects TRBV9 to TRBJ2-1; perhaps TRBD1 as D (6 bases). This material consisted of peripheral blood, taken in the first trimester of pregnancy. This sequence originates from a female donor in good health, enrolled as a control in a pregnancy study. CDR3 region: CASSLPGKGGEQFF. In nucleotides, the CDR3 is TGTGCCAGCAGCCTACCTGGTAAAGGGGGTGAGCAGTTCTTC.